A single sample is the source of the 10 T cell receptor beta chains below, sequenced in a study of CD8 T cells in ankylosing spondylitis. TCRdb itself ran the 5' RACE reads through MiXCR, one entry per CDR3 protein. This table holds tens of thousands of distinct CDR3 sequences, approximately 9.9% found once. Sequenced sample: blood, either unsorted or a sorted T cell fraction (not recorded which). These TCRs come from a male donor with ankylosing spondylitis or in good health (not recorded which).

This clonotype was picked up many times. CDR3 coding DNA: TGTGCCAGCAGTGAACCCCAGGAGCAGTACTTC. As protein: CASSEPQEQYF. The genes are TRBV25-1 and TRBJ2-7; D is undetermined. CDR1 is MGHDK, CDR2 SYGVNS, per germline. The CDR3 contains 11 residues. With 2 bases removed from V and 7 bases from J, the gap between germline ends came to 6 bases.

This clonotype was detected many times. The V gene is TRBV12-3 or TRBV12-4, the J gene TRBJ2-2; D is undetermined. The CDR3 extends over 12 amino acids. Trimming cost V 8 bases and J 2 bases, with 6 bases left between them. CDR3: CASHPNTGELFF. The CDR3 DNA sequence: TGTGCCAGCCATCCAAACACCGGGGAGCTGTTTTTT.

This clonotype was detected ten times or more. This rearrangement joins TRBV29-1 to TRBJ2-1, with D possibly matching TRBD2 (6 bases). Looked up from germline, CDR1 is SQVTM and CDR2 is ANQGSEA. Trimming removed 8 bases at V and 3 bases at J, with 14 bases between. The CDR3 runs to 13 residues. The CDR3 here is CSLRDGSYNEQFF. CDR3 nucleotide sequence: TGCAGCTTACGGGACGGGAGCTACAATGAGCAGTTCTTC.

The chain employs TRBV4-2 and TRBJ2-2, with D possibly matching TRBD1 (6 bases). The CDR3 runs to 19 residues. The germline V gene encodes CDR1 LGHNA and CDR2 YNFKEQ. V was trimmed by 4 bases and J by 0 bases, leaving 21 bases between them. CDR3 residues: CASSLQPGTRSANTGELFF. CDR3 nucleotide sequence: TGTGCCAGCAGCCTCCAGCCCGGGACAAGATCCGCGAACACCGGGGAGCTGTTTTTT.

The chain joins TRBV30 to TRBJ1-3; D is perhaps TRBD1 (5 bases). Trimming shortened V by 0 bases and J by 4 bases, and 10 bases separated the two germline ends. Germline V gene data show CDR1 as GTSNPN and CDR2 as SVGIG (reference sequence). The CDR3 is made up of 14 amino acids. The CDR3 DNA sequence: TGTGCCTGGAGTGTAGCAGGGATGGGAAACACCATATATTTT. It yields the protein CAWSVAGMGNTIYF.

This clonotype appeared many times. CDR3: CSAAGGPSDTQYF. The CDR3 nucleotides are TGCAGTGCCGCGGGGGGGCCATCAGATACGCAGTATTTT. The chain couples TRBV20-1 to TRBJ2-3; 9 bases match TRBD2. This CDR3 contains 13 residues. The V gene's germline CDR1 is DFQATT and CDR2 SNEGSKA (reference sequence). Trimming removed 6 bases from V and 4 bases from J; junction bases left unmatched: 5.

This clonotype was seen only a few times. The chain uses TRBV20-1 and TRBJ2-4; no definite D call. The CDR3 contains 12 residues. V was trimmed by 2 bases and J by 10 bases, leaving 12 bases between them. CDR1 and CDR2 (germline): DFQATT, SNEGSKA (reference sequence). CDR3 sequence (DNA): TGCAGTGCTAGACCCTCACTGGATATTCAGTACTTC. Encoded protein: CSARPSLDIQYF.

This clonotype was observed at least ten times. The chain recombines TRBV12-3 or TRBV12-4 with TRBJ2-7, with 8 bases identical to TRBD1. This CDR3 is 14 amino acids long. J was trimmed by 2 bases and V by 4 bases; bases with no gene match: 4. The CDR3 DNA follows: TGTGCCAGCAGTTCCGGACAGGGAACCTACGAGCAGTACTTC. Amino acids: CASSSGQGTYEQYF.

Many counts were recorded for this clonotype. The chain recombines TRBV2 with TRBJ1-1; no reliable D call. The CDR3 has 10 amino acids. V lost 6 bases, J lost 10 bases, and 9 bases lay in between. Per germline, CDR1 SNHLY and CDR2 FYNNEI. CDR3 in amino acids: CASRGIRAFF. CDR3 nucleotides: TGTGCCAGCAGAGGAATTAGAGCTTTCTTT.

At least ten counts were recorded for this clonotype. The chain is built from TRBV12-2 and TRBJ2-3; whether TRBD1, the table's D call, matches the DNA was not checked. TRBV12-2 is annotated as a pseudogene. There are 17 residues in the CDR3. CDR3 sequence (DNA): TGTGCAAGTCGCCCTCAACAGGGGAGGACGAGCACAGATACGCAGTATTTT. It encodes CASRPQQGRTSTDTQYF.